Detailed here is one T cell receptor (beta chain). Its antigen is not identified. The data derive from a study of OX40 agonist ivuxolimab in advanced cancers. Generated by immunoSEQ multiplex PCR, the TCRdb table keeps only in-frame clones and is missing some. The sample has more than 70,000 clones; 84% are singletons. Germline CDR1 is ENHRY and CDR2 is SYGVKD. This CDR3 has 15 amino acids. J gave up 8 bases and V 4 bases, and 5 bases lay outside the gene matches. Study-wide results and limits: Compared with CD4+, CD8+ T cells on average had more expanded clones. At 0.1-3.0 mg/kg, partial responders had clonal expansion among the lowest observed. At 0.1 to 3.0 mg/kg and by week 6, CD4+ and CD8+ T cells in the blood had expanded clonally.

This chain joins TRBV10-3 and TRBJ1-6, with 10 bases fitting TRBD1. Sample: CD4+ or CD8+ T cells sorted from blood, taken in a trial of the OX40 agonist ivuxolimab. This clonotype originated in an adult with an advanced solid tumor such as melanoma, head and neck, liver or kidney cancer. This CDR3 reads CAISGDRGPDSPLHF. The CDR3 DNA follows: TGTGCCATCAGTGGCGACAGGGGGCCCGATTCACCCCTCCACTTT.